This T cell receptor (beta chain) was identified in a study of blood T cell repertoires in COVID-19. Study details: PBMCs, B-cell-depleted T cells, or T cells provided the cDNA or gDNA that made up the material.

Germline assignment: CDR1 LNHNV and CDR2 YYDKDF (reference sequence). The CDR3 covers 14 residues. Losses at the gene ends were 5 bases for V and 0 bases for J; bases not matched to a gene: 2. Sequencing used immunoSEQ multiplex PCR; TCRdb keeps in-frame clones, though not all of them. The table has about 210,000 clones, more than 70% seen once. A word on this clone: Other DNA sequences in this sample translate to the same CDR3.

The sample was peripheral blood. The chain joins TRBV15 to TRBJ2-7; 9 bases line up with TRBD1. The TCR originated in a man aged 45-60 years with active or convalescent COVID-19. The CDR3 coding sequence is TGTGCCACCAGCCGGGACAGGGTCTCCTACGAGCAGTACTTC. Translation gives CATSRDRVSYEQYF.